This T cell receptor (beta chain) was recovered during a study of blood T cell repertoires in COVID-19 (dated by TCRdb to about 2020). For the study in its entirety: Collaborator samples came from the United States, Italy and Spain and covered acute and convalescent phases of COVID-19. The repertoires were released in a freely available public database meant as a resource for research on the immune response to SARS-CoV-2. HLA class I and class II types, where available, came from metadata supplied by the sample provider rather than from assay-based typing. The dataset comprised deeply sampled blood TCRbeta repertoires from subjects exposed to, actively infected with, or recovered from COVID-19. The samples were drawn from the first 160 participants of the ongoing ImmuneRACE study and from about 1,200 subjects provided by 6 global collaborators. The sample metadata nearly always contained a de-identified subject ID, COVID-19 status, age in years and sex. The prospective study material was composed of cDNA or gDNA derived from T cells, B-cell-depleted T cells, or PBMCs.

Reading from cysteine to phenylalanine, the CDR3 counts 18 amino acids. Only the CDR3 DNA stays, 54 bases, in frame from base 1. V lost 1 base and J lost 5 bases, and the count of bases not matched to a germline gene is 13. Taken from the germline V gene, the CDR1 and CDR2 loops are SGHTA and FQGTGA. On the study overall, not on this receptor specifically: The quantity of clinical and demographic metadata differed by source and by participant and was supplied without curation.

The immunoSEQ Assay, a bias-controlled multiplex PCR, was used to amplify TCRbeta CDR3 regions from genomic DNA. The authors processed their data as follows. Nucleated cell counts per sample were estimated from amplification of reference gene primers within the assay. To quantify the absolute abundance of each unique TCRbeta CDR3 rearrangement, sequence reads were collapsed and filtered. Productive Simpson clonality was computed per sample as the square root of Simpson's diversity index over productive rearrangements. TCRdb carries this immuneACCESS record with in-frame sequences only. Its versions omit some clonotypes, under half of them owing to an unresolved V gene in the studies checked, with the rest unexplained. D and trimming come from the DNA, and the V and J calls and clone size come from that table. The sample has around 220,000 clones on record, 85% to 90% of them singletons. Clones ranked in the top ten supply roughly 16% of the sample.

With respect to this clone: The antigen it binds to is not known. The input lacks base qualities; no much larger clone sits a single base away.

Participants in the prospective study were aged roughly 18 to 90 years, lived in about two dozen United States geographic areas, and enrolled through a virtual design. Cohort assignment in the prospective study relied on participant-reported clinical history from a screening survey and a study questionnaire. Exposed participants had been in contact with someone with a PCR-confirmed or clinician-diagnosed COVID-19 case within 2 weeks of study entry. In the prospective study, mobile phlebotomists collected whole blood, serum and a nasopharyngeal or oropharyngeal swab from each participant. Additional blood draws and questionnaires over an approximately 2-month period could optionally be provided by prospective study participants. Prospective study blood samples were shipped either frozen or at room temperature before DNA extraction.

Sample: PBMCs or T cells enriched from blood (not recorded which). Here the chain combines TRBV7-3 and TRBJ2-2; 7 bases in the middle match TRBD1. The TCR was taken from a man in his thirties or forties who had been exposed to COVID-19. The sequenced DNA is TGTGCCAGCAGCTTAATGGCGCAGGGCAGGGGGACAACCGGGGAGCTGTTTTTT. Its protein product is CASSLMAQGRGTTGELFF.